Detailed here is one T cell receptor (beta chain). Its antigen is as yet unknown. The data were taken from a study of T-cell memory formation after mild COVID-19. With 6 bases removed from V and 3 bases from J, the gap between germline ends came to 12 bases. CDR1 is LGHDT, CDR2 YNNKEL, per germline (reference sequence). CDR3 length: 13 residues. 5'RACE with constant-segment primers yielded barcoded, UMI-tagged TCR alpha and TCR beta cDNA libraries. TCRdb itself ran the 5' RACE reads through MiXCR, one entry per CDR3 protein. The table includes about 410,000 distinct CDR3 sequences, approximately 18% detected once. Study results and limitations: Among clones peaking at day 37 in the second wave, SARS-CoV-2 specificity remained unconfirmed. Balance between CD4 and CD8 was seen in clones contracting day 15 to 85, and a CD4+ lean was seen in later expanders.

The sample taken for sequencing was PBMCs or a T cell subset sorted from them (not recorded which). The rearrangement links TRBV3-1 to TRBJ2-7; possible D gene TRBD2, 5 bases. This TCR was sampled from a man aged 18 to 30 who had mild COVID-19 (a few samples of this study predate the infection). Cell type and time point are not known. The CDR3 loop reads CASRRFGGYEQYF. CDR3 nucleotide sequence: TGTGCCAGCAGGCGTTTTGGAGGCTACGAGCAGTACTTC.